A selection of T cell receptor beta chains follows, all from one sample in a study of blood T cells in healthy people across ages. From the 5' RACE reads, TCRdb called clonotypes with MiXCR, one entry per CDR3 protein. The sample consists of fewer than 950,000 distinct CDR3 sequences, around 36% of them appearing once. Sample: blood. These receptor sequences come from a man between 18 and 29 years old in good health. The CDR3 runs from the conserved cysteine through the conserved F or W. The order of the fields is D gene, clone size, J gene, V gene, CDR3 protein, CDR3 DNA. A D gene is named only where the DNA matches it firmly. Not every row has a clone size; where given, it reads once, few, many or a size class.

D gene: TRBD1; clone size: -; J gene: TRBJ2-4; V gene: TRBV4-1; CDR3 protein: CASSQAGTATKAKNIQYF; CDR3 DNA: TGCGCCAGCAGCCAAGCAGGGACAGCCACGAAAGCCAAAAACATTCAGTACTTC
D gene: TRBD1; clone size: -; J gene: TRBJ2-7; V gene: TRBV6-1; CDR3 protein: CASRTGQGSPGWQYF; CDR3 DNA: TGTGCCAGCAGGACAGGACAGGGAAGCCCCGGGTGGCAGTACTTC
D gene: -; clone size: -; J gene: TRBJ2-7; V gene: TRBV6-1; CDR3 protein: CASSPTGGGLAFRYEQYF; CDR3 DNA: TGTGCCAGCAGTCCAACAGGGGGGGGACTAGCCTTCAGGTACGAGCAGTACTTC
D gene: -; clone size: -; J gene: TRBJ2-7; V gene: TRBV16; CDR3 protein: CASSQIQAYEQYF; CDR3 DNA: TGTGCCAGCAGCCAAATCCAAGCCTACGAGCAGTACTTC
D gene: -; clone size: -; J gene: TRBJ1-6; V gene: TRBV5-1; CDR3 protein: CASSWGQEGNSPLHF; CDR3 DNA: TGCGCCAGCAGCTGGGGGCAGGAGGGCAATTCACCCCTCCACTTT
D gene: -; clone size: -; J gene: TRBJ2-3; V gene: TRBV12-3/TRBV12-4; CDR3 protein: CASSLLGSDVQYF; CDR3 DNA: TGTGCCAGCAGCCTCTTAGGTTCAGATGTGCAGTATTTT
D gene: -; clone size: -; J gene: TRBJ2-7; V gene: TRBV18; CDR3 protein: CASSPQDSVSYEQYF; CDR3 DNA: TGTGCCAGCTCACCCCAGGACAGCGTTTCCTACGAGCAGTACTTC
D gene: -; clone size: -; J gene: TRBJ2-1; V gene: TRBV7-2; CDR3 protein: CASSRSRGSSYNEQFF; CDR3 DNA: TGTGCCAGCAGCCGGAGCAGGGGTAGCTCCTACAATGAGCAGTTCTTC
D gene: -; clone size: few; J gene: TRBJ1-5; V gene: TRBV20-1; CDR3 protein: CSARPGDLNQPQHF; CDR3 DNA: TGCAGTGCTAGACCGGGAGACCTAAATCAGCCCCAGCATTTT
D gene: TRBD1; clone size: many; J gene: TRBJ2-5; V gene: TRBV4-2; CDR3 protein: CASSHRTGKETQYF; CDR3 DNA: TGTGCCAGCAGCCATCGGACAGGGAAAGAGACCCAGTACTTC
D gene: -; clone size: many; J gene: TRBJ1-1; V gene: TRBV18; CDR3 protein: CASSLTANTEAFF; CDR3 DNA: TGTGCCAGCTCTCTAACAGCTAACACTGAAGCTTTCTTT
D gene: -; clone size: -; J gene: TRBJ1-2; V gene: TRBV9; CDR3 protein: CASSAAGTAYGYTF; CDR3 DNA: TGTGCCAGCAGCGCCGCCGGGACCGCCTATGGCTACACCTTC
D gene: -; clone size: many; J gene: TRBJ1-4; V gene: TRBV7-9; CDR3 protein: CASSPGHPPTNEKLFF; CDR3 DNA: TGTGCCAGCAGCCCCGGACATCCCCCAACTAATGAAAAACTGTTTTTT
D gene: TRBD1; clone size: once; J gene: TRBJ2-7; V gene: TRBV29-1; CDR3 protein: CSVARTGGPYEQYF; CDR3 DNA: TGCAGCGTTGCGAGGACAGGGGGTCCCTACGAGCAGTACTTC
D gene: -; clone size: few; J gene: TRBJ2-7; V gene: TRBV28; CDR3 protein: CASSPLAGGNEQYF; CDR3 DNA: TGTGCCAGCAGTCCCCTGGCAGGAGGCAATGAGCAGTACTTC
D gene: -; clone size: -; J gene: TRBJ2-2; V gene: TRBV3-1; CDR3 protein: CASSQGRVKTGELFF; CDR3 DNA: TGTGCCAGCAGCCAAGGCAGGGTTAAGACCGGGGAGCTGTTTTTT
D gene: -; clone size: many; J gene: TRBJ1-2; V gene: TRBV12-3/TRBV12-4; CDR3 protein: CASSWAVTYGYTF; CDR3 DNA: TGTGCCAGCAGTTGGGCAGTAACCTATGGCTACACCTTC
D gene: -; clone size: -; J gene: TRBJ1-2; V gene: TRBV19; CDR3 protein: CASTSVGAGEGYTF; CDR3 DNA: TGTGCCAGTACCTCCGTGGGGGCCGGCGAGGGCTACACCTTC
D gene: -; clone size: -; J gene: TRBJ1-2; V gene: TRBV4-3; CDR3 protein: CASSQEPGDGYTF; CDR3 DNA: TGCGCCAGCAGCCAAGAGCCGGGCGATGGCTACACCTTC
D gene: -; clone size: few; J gene: TRBJ2-6; V gene: TRBV7-3; CDR3 protein: CASSLEVPGLFSGANVLTF; CDR3 DNA: TGTGCCAGCAGCTTAGAGGTCCCGGGGCTATTCTCTGGGGCCAACGTCCTGACTTTC
D gene: TRBD2; clone size: few; J gene: TRBJ2-1; V gene: TRBV6-1; CDR3 protein: CASVGLAGGPYNEQFF; CDR3 DNA: TGTGCCAGCGTGGGACTAGCGGGGGGGCCCTACAATGAACAGTTCTTC
D gene: -; clone size: -; J gene: TRBJ1-3; V gene: TRBV12-3/TRBV12-4; CDR3 protein: CASSLARWGSTGNTIYF; CDR3 DNA: TGTGCCAGCAGTTTAGCGCGGTGGGGGAGTACTGGAAACACCATATATTTT
D gene: -; clone size: many; J gene: TRBJ2-5; V gene: TRBV7-2; CDR3 protein: CASSLKFEAGQTQYF; CDR3 DNA: TGTGCCAGCAGCTTAAAGTTTGAGGCAGGACAGACCCAGTACTTC
D gene: TRBD2; clone size: -; J gene: TRBJ2-5; V gene: TRBV5-5; CDR3 protein: CASFRRGARGEETQYF; CDR3 DNA: TGTGCCAGCTTTCGGCGGGGGGCGCGAGGAGAAGAGACCCAGTACTTC
D gene: TRBD2; clone size: few; J gene: TRBJ2-3; V gene: TRBV12-3/TRBV12-4; CDR3 protein: CASTSGAGDTDTQYF; CDR3 DNA: TGTGCCAGCACCTCTGGGGCGGGGGACACAGATACGCAGTATTTT
D gene: TRBD1; clone size: -; J gene: TRBJ2-1; V gene: TRBV7-2; CDR3 protein: CASSLVQGVNNEQFF; CDR3 DNA: TGTGCCAGCAGCTTAGTACAGGGGGTGAACAATGAGCAGTTCTTC
D gene: -; clone size: -; J gene: TRBJ2-2; V gene: TRBV7-9; CDR3 protein: CASSFALVTGTNTGELFF; CDR3 DNA: TGTGCCAGCAGCTTCGCTTTAGTTACAGGGACGAACACCGGGGAGCTGTTTTTT
D gene: -; clone size: few; J gene: TRBJ1-5; V gene: TRBV5-1; CDR3 protein: CASSLMTGQPQHF; CDR3 DNA: TGCGCCAGCAGCTTGATGACAGGTCAGCCCCAGCATTTT
D gene: -; clone size: few; J gene: TRBJ2-5; V gene: TRBV7-8; CDR3 protein: CASSPTGVFQETQYF; CDR3 DNA: TGTGCCAGCAGCCCAACCGGGGTATTCCAAGAGACCCAGTACTTC
D gene: -; clone size: few; J gene: TRBJ2-1; V gene: TRBV5-6; CDR3 protein: CASSGGTANEQFF; CDR3 DNA: TGTGCCAGCAGCGGAGGGACGGCCAATGAGCAGTTCTTC
D gene: -; clone size: -; J gene: TRBJ1-6; V gene: TRBV27; CDR3 protein: CASYSLSDAYNSPPHF; CDR3 DNA: TGTGCCAGCTATTCCTTGTCGGACGCCTATAATTCACCCCCCCACTTT
D gene: TRBD1; clone size: many; J gene: TRBJ1-2; V gene: TRBV12-3/TRBV12-4; CDR3 protein: CASSMGQNYGYTF; CDR3 DNA: TGTGCCAGCAGCATGGGACAGAACTATGGCTACACCTTC
D gene: -; clone size: many; J gene: TRBJ2-7; V gene: TRBV29-1; CDR3 protein: CSVEAPEHSSYEQYF; CDR3 DNA: TGCAGCGTTGAAGCCCCAGAACACTCAAGCTACGAGCAGTACTTC
D gene: -; clone size: -; J gene: TRBJ1-1; V gene: TRBV6-1; CDR3 protein: CAGVANTEAFF; CDR3 DNA: TGTGCCGGGGTCGCGAACACTGAAGCTTTCTTT
D gene: -; clone size: -; J gene: TRBJ2-7; V gene: TRBV29-1; CDR3 protein: CSGEEAYEQYF; CDR3 DNA: TGCAGCGGGGAAGAGGCCTACGAGCAGTACTTC
D gene: -; clone size: -; J gene: TRBJ1-2; V gene: TRBV4-1; CDR3 protein: CASSLYRSGARSSGYTF; CDR3 DNA: TGCGCCAGCAGCCTTTATAGGTCGGGGGCGCGATCGAGCGGCTACACCTTC
D gene: -; clone size: many; J gene: TRBJ2-1; V gene: TRBV27; CDR3 protein: CASSLRQALGSEQFF; CDR3 DNA: TGTGCCAGCAGTTTAAGGCAGGCCCTGGGGAGTGAGCAGTTCTTC
D gene: -; clone size: few; J gene: TRBJ1-1; V gene: TRBV5-1; CDR3 protein: CASSLSGGEEVTEVFF; CDR3 DNA: TGCGCCAGCAGCTTGTCTGGGGGGGAGGAGGTCACTGAAGTTTTCTTT
D gene: -; clone size: -; J gene: TRBJ2-1; V gene: TRBV6-2/TRBV6-3; CDR3 protein: CASSYSILLSYNEQFF; CDR3 DNA: TGTGCCAGCAGTTACTCAATCCTTCTGTCCTACAATGAGCAGTTCTTC
D gene: -; clone size: -; J gene: TRBJ2-1; V gene: TRBV25-1; CDR3 protein: CASSAGRKSSYNGQFF; CDR3 DNA: TGTGCCAGCAGTGCGGGACGGAAGAGCTCCTACAATGGGCAGTTCTTC
D gene: -; clone size: -; J gene: TRBJ1-2; V gene: TRBV20-1; CDR3 protein: CSAVTGRHYGYTF; CDR3 DNA: TGCAGTGCTGTTACGGGACGGCACTATGGCTACACCTTC
D gene: TRBD1; clone size: few; J gene: TRBJ1-6; V gene: TRBV7-2; CDR3 protein: CASSRQGGRSPLHF; CDR3 DNA: TGTGCCAGCAGCCGACAGGGGGGTCGTTCACCCCTCCACTTT
D gene: TRBD1; clone size: -; J gene: TRBJ2-3; V gene: TRBV13; CDR3 protein: CASSLVRTGGADTQYF; CDR3 DNA: TGTGCCAGCAGCTTAGTTCGGACAGGGGGAGCAGATACGCAGTATTTT
D gene: TRBD1; clone size: -; J gene: TRBJ1-5; V gene: TRBV5-1; CDR3 protein: CASSPFGTGYQPQHF; CDR3 DNA: TGCGCCAGCAGCCCTTTTGGGACAGGGTACCAGCCCCAGCATTTT
D gene: TRBD2; clone size: -; J gene: TRBJ2-7; V gene: TRBV4-3; CDR3 protein: CASSQVSSGVGSYNEQYF; CDR3 DNA: TGCGCCAGCAGCCAAGTCTCTAGCGGGGTTGGCTCCTACAATGAGCAGTACTTC
D gene: -; clone size: once; J gene: TRBJ2-7; V gene: TRBV6-1; CDR3 protein: CASSGGKSYEQYF; CDR3 DNA: TGTGCCAGCAGTGGGGGTAAATCCTACGAGCAGTACTTC
D gene: -; clone size: few; J gene: TRBJ1-5; V gene: TRBV28; CDR3 protein: CASSLPQTGSQPQHF; CDR3 DNA: TGTGCCAGCAGTTTACCTCAAACAGGGAGTCAGCCCCAGCATTTT
D gene: TRBD1; clone size: -; J gene: TRBJ1-5; V gene: TRBV7-8; CDR3 protein: CASSQTGQGNQPQHF; CDR3 DNA: TGTGCCAGCAGCCAAACCGGACAGGGCAATCAGCCCCAGCATTTT
D gene: -; clone size: -; J gene: TRBJ2-3; V gene: TRBV12-3/TRBV12-4; CDR3 protein: CASSPERGGRVADTQYF; CDR3 DNA: TGTGCCAGCAGCCCCGAGAGGGGGGGCCGGGTTGCAGATACGCAGTATTTT
D gene: -; clone size: many; J gene: TRBJ2-1; V gene: TRBV6-2/TRBV6-3; CDR3 protein: CASSYGDSYNEQFF; CDR3 DNA: TGTGCCAGCAGTTACGGGGACTCCTACAATGAGCAGTTCTTC
D gene: -; clone size: many; J gene: TRBJ1-2; V gene: TRBV29-1; CDR3 protein: CSVEEAGFNYGYTF; CDR3 DNA: TGCAGCGTTGAAGAGGCAGGATTCAACTATGGCTACACCTTC
D gene: -; clone size: -; J gene: TRBJ1-3; V gene: TRBV4-3; CDR3 protein: CASSQDEENTIYF; CDR3 DNA: TGCGCCAGCAGCCAAGATGAGGAAAACACCATATATTTT
D gene: TRBD1; clone size: -; J gene: TRBJ2-5; V gene: TRBV12-3/TRBV12-4; CDR3 protein: CASKSRRDRNSETQYF; CDR3 DNA: TGTGCCAGCAAATCCAGACGGGACAGGAATTCAGAGACCCAGTACTTC
D gene: -; clone size: -; J gene: TRBJ2-3; V gene: TRBV12-3/TRBV12-4; CDR3 protein: CASRNGRDTDTQYF; CDR3 DNA: TGTGCCAGCAGAAATGGACGGGACACAGATACGCAGTATTTT
D gene: TRBD1; clone size: -; J gene: TRBJ1-1; V gene: TRBV6-6; CDR3 protein: CASTELTGGAEAFF; CDR3 DNA: TGTGCCAGCACCGAGCTGACAGGGGGGGCTGAAGCTTTCTTT
D gene: -; clone size: few; J gene: TRBJ1-4; V gene: TRBV5-5; CDR3 protein: CASSPEGTAMWWEKLFF; CDR3 DNA: TGTGCCAGCAGCCCAGAGGGAACGGCAATGTGGTGGGAAAAACTGTTTTTT
D gene: -; clone size: -; J gene: TRBJ2-7; V gene: TRBV7-9; CDR3 protein: CASSLGPNNEQYF; CDR3 DNA: TGTGCCAGCAGCTTAGGGCCGAACAATGAGCAGTACTTC
D gene: -; clone size: -; J gene: TRBJ1-5; V gene: TRBV20-1; CDR3 protein: CSVKEGSNQPQHF; CDR3 DNA: TGCAGTGTCAAAGAGGGTAGCAATCAGCCCCAGCATTTT
D gene: TRBD2; clone size: many; J gene: TRBJ2-1; V gene: TRBV28; CDR3 protein: CASSSGTSQFF; CDR3 DNA: TGTGCCAGCAGTAGCGGGACCTCGCAGTTCTTC
D gene: -; clone size: -; J gene: TRBJ1-5; V gene: TRBV6-2/TRBV6-3; CDR3 protein: CASSPLAGHGPQHF; CDR3 DNA: TGTGCCAGCAGTCCCCTTGCCGGACACGGGCCCCAGCATTTT